These T cell receptor beta chains were read from a single sample in a study of blood T cell repertoires in COVID-19. Assay: immunoSEQ multiplex PCR; the TCRdb copy retains only in-frame clones and omits some. The table records about 240,000 clones, around 88% of them present only once. Specimen: PBMCs or T cells enriched from blood (not recorded which). The source of these receptors is a woman in her 30s who had recovered from COVID-19. The CDR3 runs from the conserved cysteine through the conserved F or W. Fields, in order: J gene, clone size, CDR3 length, V gene, D gene, CDR3 DNA, CDR3 protein. D genes are given only for firm matches. The size of a clone is reported for some rows only, either as once, few or many, or as a class for expanded clones.

>TRBJ2-1|-|15|TRBV5-1|TRBD2
TGCGCCAGCAGCTTTATAGCGGGAGACTACAATGAGCAGTTCTTC
CASSFIAGDYNEQFF
>TRBJ2-1|-|15|TRBV9|TRBD1
TGTGCCAGCAGCCCACGACAGGGGGTATGGAATGAGCAGTTCTTC
CASSPRQGVWNEQFF
>TRBJ1-1|-|15|TRBV27|TRBD1
TGTGCCAGCAGTTTCACAGGGGGCTGGAACACTGAAGCTTTCTTT
CASSFTGGWNTEAFF
>TRBJ1-3|-|15|TRBV2|-
TGTGCCAGCAAATTTTCCGGGGGATCGGGAAACACCATATATTTT
CASKFSGGSGNTIYF
>TRBJ1-2|-|14|TRBV28|-
TGTGCCAGCAGTTTTGCGGGGGGGGGCTCCGGCTACACCTTC
CASSFAGGGSGYTF
>TRBJ1-4|-|13|TRBV5-1|-
TGCGCCAGCAGCTTGGGAGCTCATGAAAAACTGTTTTTT
CASSLGAHEKLFF
>TRBJ2-1|-|16|TRBV7-2|-
TGTGCCAGCAGCTTAGCGGTCCCAAGGAAGGGGAATGAGCAGTTCTTC
CASSLAVPRKGNEQFF
>TRBJ2-2|-|15|TRBV11-2|TRBD2
TGTGCCAGCAGCTTAGCGGGAGGAAGAACCGGGGAGCTGTTTTTT
CASSLAGGRTGELFF
>TRBJ1-5|-|18|TRBV27|-
TGTGCCAGCAGCTTATCGGCGGTAGCGGGGGCTAGCAATCAGCCCCAGCATTTT
CASSLSAVAGASNQPQHF
>TRBJ2-5|-|15|TRBV5-1|-
TGCGCCAGCAGCCCGGAAGACAGAAACCAAGAGACCCAGTACTTC
CASSPEDRNQETQYF
>TRBJ1-5|few|15|TRBV2|TRBD1
TGTGCCAGCAGTCCATCAGACAGGGATCGGCAGCCCCAGCATTTT
CASSPSDRDRQPQHF
>TRBJ1-1|-|15|TRBV19|-
TGTGCCAGTAGTATCGGGCGGGTAGTGAACACTGAAGCTTTCTTT
CASSIGRVVNTEAFF
>TRBJ2-1|-|16|TRBV7-8|-
TGTGCCAGCAGGGGTAGGCTGGGGGGTTCCTACAATGAGCAGTTCTTC
CASRGRLGGSYNEQFF
>TRBJ1-1|-|15|TRBV18|-
TGTGCCAGCTCGGAACGGGAGGCCTTGAACACTGAAGCTTTCTTT
CASSEREALNTEAFF
>TRBJ2-1|-|15|TRBV28|-
TGTGCCAGCATCCTCGGCCCAGGTCCCTACAATGAGCAGTTCTTC
CASILGPGPYNEQFF
>TRBJ2-1|-|12|TRBV5-4|-
TGTGCCAGCAGCTTACTAGCCTATGAGCAGTTCTTC
CASSLLAYEQFF
>TRBJ1-1|-|14|TRBV15|-
TGTGCCACCAGCAGACCGGCGGGGTACACTGAAGCTTTCTTT
CATSRPAGYTEAFF
>TRBJ1-1|-|13|TRBV11-3|-
TGTGCCAGCAGCTTATACCCCGAATCTGAGGCTTTCTTT
CASSLYPESEAFF
>TRBJ1-2|-|15|TRBV15|-
TGTGCCACCAGCAGAGTGCCGAGTGCGAACTATGGCTACACCTTC
CATSRVPSANYGYTF
>TRBJ1-2|few|14|TRBV30|-
TGTGCCTGGGCGAACCAACAGGGATCTGTTGGCTACACCTTC
CAWANQQGSVGYTF
>TRBJ2-1|-|15|TRBV7-2|-
TGTGCCAGCAGCTTAAGTCTAGGTTCTGACAATGAGCAGTTCTTC
CASSLSLGSDNEQFF
>TRBJ1-2|-|15|TRBV5-5|TRBD1
TGTGCCAGCAGCTTTGGGACAGGGGGCTTTTATGGCTACACCTTC
CASSFGTGGFYGYTF
>TRBJ2-1|-|15|TRBV7-2|TRBD2
TGTGCCAGCAGCTCCCAGCTAGCGGGAGGAAATGAGCAGTTCTTC
CASSSQLAGGNEQFF
>TRBJ1-1|-|13|TRBV5-1|TRBD1
TGCGCCAGTGCGACAGGGATGAACACTGAAGCTTTCTTT
CASATGMNTEAFF
>TRBJ1-5|-|15|TRBV28|TRBD1
TGTGCCAGCAGCTTAGACAGGGGAATGATCCAGCCCCAGCATTTT
CASSLDRGMIQPQHF
>TRBJ1-2|-|12|TRBV27|-
TGTGCCAGCAGTTTCAGGGATTCTGGCTACACCTTC
CASSFRDSGYTF
>TRBJ2-2|few|17|TRBV11-3|TRBD2
TGTGCCAGCAGCTCCGGGACTAGCGGGAGGCGTTCCGGGGAGCTGTTTTTT
CASSSGTSGRRSGELFF
>TRBJ2-2|-|14|TRBV29-1|-
TGCAGCGTTAAGGACTTGAAGAACACCGGGGAGCTGTTTTTT
CSVKDLKNTGELFF
>TRBJ2-2|-|15|TRBV24-1|-
TGTGCCACCACGTCCGCGGCGGTGAACACCGGGGAGCTGTTTTTT
CATTSAAVNTGELFF
>TRBJ1-5|-|16|TRBV2|TRBD1
TGTGCCAGCAGGGAACAAACAGGGGATAGCAATCAGCCCCAGCATTTT
CASREQTGDSNQPQHF
>TRBJ2-2|few|17|TRBV11-3|TRBD1
TGTGCCAGCAGCTCCTTCCGCGACAGGGGGTTGGACGGGGAGCTGTTTTTT
CASSSFRDRGLDGELFF
>TRBJ1-2|-|15|TRBV6-5|TRBD1
TGTGCCAGCAGGCGCACGGACAGGGTCAATTATGGCTACACCTTC
CASRRTDRVNYGYTF
>TRBJ1-6|-|13|TRBV10-3|TRBD1
TGTGCCACCCGGACAGGGGATAATTCACCCCTCCACTTT
CATRTGDNSPLHF
>TRBJ1-5|-|11|TRBV7-7|-
TGTGCTAGCAGCGCCGGTCAACCCCAGCATTTT
CASSAGQPQHF
>TRBJ1-6|once|15|TRBV9|TRBD1
TGTGCCAGCAGCGCCCGACAGGGTCCGAATTCACCCCTCCACTTT
CASSARQGPNSPLHF
>TRBJ1-2|-|14|TRBV2|-
TGTGCCAGCACTGGGATGCGTCCCTCGGGGGGCTACACCTTC
CASTGMRPSGGYTF
>TRBJ1-4|once|11|TRBV28|-
TGTGCCAGCAGTTTTCGTGAAAAACTGTTTTTT
CASSFREKLFF
>TRBJ1-2|-|14|TRBV20-1|-
TGCAGTGCTAGTGGGGGACACGACAACTATGGCTACACCTTC
CSASGGHDNYGYTF
>TRBJ1-5|-|15|TRBV7-9|TRBD1
TGTGCCAGCAGCCTCGGGACAGGGATTGAGGGGCCCCAGCATTTT
CASSLGTGIEGPQHF
>TRBJ1-1|-|15|TRBV27|TRBD1
TGTGCCAGCAGTTTATCGAGGGGGCCAAACACTGAAGCTTTCTTT
CASSLSRGPNTEAFF
>TRBJ1-1|-|18|TRBV4-1|TRBD1
TGCGCCAGCAGCCAAGATCCCCTAAGGACAGGACGGAACACTGAAGCTTTCTTT
CASSQDPLRTGRNTEAFF
>TRBJ1-2|-|13|TRBV4-3|-
TGCGCCAGCAGCCAAGAACGATCGGATGGCTACACCTTC
CASSQERSDGYTF
>TRBJ1-1|-|13|TRBV28|-
TGTGCCAGCAGTTTGGTGAGGAACACTGAAGCTTTCTTT
CASSLVRNTEAFF
>TRBJ1-1|-|16|TRBV6-2/TRBV6-3|TRBD1
TGTGCCAGCAGCTCGCGGGGACAGGGTGAGAACACTGAAGCTTTCTTT
CASSSRGQGENTEAFF
>TRBJ2-7|-|15|TRBV4-3|-
TGCGCCAGCAGCCAAGGTAGCACAGGGTCCTACGAGCAGTACTTC
CASSQGSTGSYEQYF
>TRBJ2-2|-|16|TRBV6-2/TRBV6-3|TRBD2
TGTGCCAGCAGTTACTTACTAGCGGAAAACACCGGGGAGCTGTTTTTT
CASSYLLAENTGELFF
>TRBJ1-6|once|18|TRBV5-8|TRBD1
TGTGCCAGCAGCTGGTCAGACAGGGGATTGTCCTATAATTCACCCCTCCACTTT
CASSWSDRGLSYNSPLHF
>TRBJ2-2|few|13|TRBV11-3|-
TGTGCCAGCAGCTTAGTATACACCGGGGAGCTGTTTTTT
CASSLVYTGELFF
>TRBJ1-1|-|13|TRBV19|-
TGTGCCACCCTACCCCGGACAAACACTGAAGCTTTCTTT
CATLPRTNTEAFF